This is a list of T cell receptor beta chains from one sample in a study of Graves' ophthalmopathy and Graves' hyperthyroidism. TCRdb re-called the multiplex PCR reads with MiXCR, one entry per CDR3 protein. The sample holds over a million distinct CDR3 sequences, about 35% seen once. What was sequenced was peripheral blood or thyroid tissue (not recorded which). These receptors all stem from an adult man with Graves' hyperthyroidism. The CDR3 runs from the conserved cysteine through the conserved F or W. The D gene is left open where the match is weak. A clone size is listed for some rows: how often the clone was seen (once, few, many), or a class if it is expanded.

size	D	V	J	CDR3	DNA
many	-	TRBV4-3	TRBJ1-1	CASTPRGGGRTEAFF	TGCGCCAGCACACCCCGGGGTGGGGGCAGGACTGAAGCTTTCTTT
many	-	TRBV7-8	TRBJ2-7	CASSLEGLVHEQYF	TGTGCCAGCAGCTTAGAAGGGCTAGTCCACGAGCAGTACTTC
many	-	TRBV6-5	TRBJ1-2	CASSPMWTVRAF	TGTGCCAGCAGTCCAATGTGGACAGTCCGCGCCTTC
-	-	TRBV12-3/TRBV12-4	TRBJ2-7	CASSLAQGGPTPRSPYEQYF	TGTGCCAGCAGTTTAGCGCAGGGGGGACCCACACCTCGGTCACCCTACGAGCAGTACTTC
few	-	TRBV6-5	TRBJ1-1	CASSQSGGENTEAFF	TGTGCCAGCAGCCAAAGTGGAGGGGAGAACACTGAAGCTTTCTTT
-	-	TRBV9	TRBJ2-7	CASSVEYDGTYEQYF	TGTGCCAGCAGCGTTGAGTACGACGGAACCTACGAGCAGTACTTC
-	-	TRBV20-1	TRBJ2-2	CSARDIQDRVRGEPFF	TGCAGTGCTAGAGATATCCAAGACAGGGTCCGCGGGGAGCCGTTTTTT
-	TRBD1	TRBV6-5	TRBJ1-1	CASSYSRDRGNRAFF	TGTGCCAGCAGTTACTCTAGGGACAGGGGGAACAGAGCTTTCTTT
-	-	TRBV5-1	TRBJ2-7	CASSLELAGSREQYF	TGCGCCAGCAGCTTGGAGTTGGCAGGGAGCCGCGAGCAGTACTTC
many	-	TRBV10-3	TRBJ2-5	CAISEFKGLETQYF	TGTGCCATCAGTGAGTTCAAAGGGTTGGAGACCCAGTACTTC
-	-	TRBV10-3	TRBJ2-5	CAISESTPGAGETQYF	TGTGCCATCAGTGAGTCGACTCCGGGTGCGGGAGAGACCCAGTACTTC
few	-	TRBV6-9	TRBJ2-7	CASSYSGPRVYEQYF	TGTGCCAGCAGTTATTCGGGTCCGAGGGTCTACGAGCAGTACTTC
-	-	TRBV15	TRBJ1-6	CATSRGADSPLHF	TGTGCCACCAGCAGGGGGGCAGACTCACCCCTCCACTTT
many	-	TRBV2	TRBJ1-6	CASRLDSNSPLHF	TGTGCCAGCAGGCTGGACAGTAATTCACCCCTCCACTTT
many	-	TRBV20-1	TRBJ1-5	CSAQVGDQPQHF	TGCAGTGCACAGGTAGGAGATCAGCCCCAGCATTTT
few	-	TRBV19	TRBJ1-4	CASSRNYEKLFF	TGTGCCAGTAGTCGCAACTATGAAAAACTGTTTTTT
-	-	TRBV3-1	TRBJ2-7	CASSQEVEQYF	TGTGCCAGCAGCCAAGAAGTAGAGCAGTACTTC
-	TRBD1	TRBV25-1	TRBJ1-1	CASRPTPRSPDREPDAFF	TGTGCCAGCAGGCCTACCCCGAGGTCCCCGGACAGGGAACCCGACGCTTTCTTT
-	-	TRBV29-1	TRBJ1-6	CSVAGDGSPLHF	TGCAGCGTAGCAGGCGATGGTTCACCCCTCCACTTT
-	-	TRBV6-1	TRBJ2-7	CASSNRDIYEQYF	TGTGCCAGCAGTAACCGGGATATCTACGAGCAGTACTTC
-	-	TRBV20-1	TRBJ2-7	CSARGRSDPYEQYF	TGCAGTGCTAGAGGGCGGTCCGACCCCTACGAGCAGTACTTC
many	TRBD1	TRBV5-6	TRBJ1-2	CASSLAPGQGSRYTF	TGTGCCAGCAGCTTGGCACCGGGACAGGGGTCTCGCTACACCTTC
many	-	TRBV7-6	TRBJ2-5	CASRLGWMETQYF	TGTGCCAGCAGATTAGGGTGGATGGAGACCCAGTACTTC
-	-	TRBV29-1	TRBJ2-7	CSISIRVDYEQYF	TGCAGTATCAGCATCAGGGTGGACTACGAGCAGTACTTC
-	TRBD2	TRBV20-1	TRBJ2-2	CSARLAGGLNTGELFF	TGCAGTGCTAGACTAGCGGGGGGTCTGAACACCGGGGAGCTGTTTTTT
many	TRBD1	TRBV10-2	TRBJ1-2	CASSDGQGDYGYTF	TGTGCCAGCAGCGACGGACAGGGGGACTATGGCTACACCTTC
few	TRBD1	TRBV2	TRBJ1-2	CASRLTGGAYYGYTF	TGTGCCAGCAGGTTGACAGGGGGCGCGTATTATGGCTACACCTTC
-	-	TRBV28	TRBJ1-1	CATRVGTEAFF	TGTGCCACTAGAGTAGGGACTGAAGCTTTCTTT
many	TRBD2	TRBV7-9	TRBJ2-7	CASTPGLAGAEQYF	TGTGCCAGCACCCCGGGACTAGCGGGAGCCGAGCAGTACTTC
-	TRBD1	TRBV7-2	TRBJ1-5	CASSLTGGAEPQHF	TGTGCCAGCAGCTTAACAGGGGGCGCGGAGCCCCAGCATTTT
once	-	TRBV15	TRBJ1-6	CATSRVMGTGTPLHF	TGTGCCACCAGCAGAGTGATGGGGACGGGGACACCCCTCCACTTT